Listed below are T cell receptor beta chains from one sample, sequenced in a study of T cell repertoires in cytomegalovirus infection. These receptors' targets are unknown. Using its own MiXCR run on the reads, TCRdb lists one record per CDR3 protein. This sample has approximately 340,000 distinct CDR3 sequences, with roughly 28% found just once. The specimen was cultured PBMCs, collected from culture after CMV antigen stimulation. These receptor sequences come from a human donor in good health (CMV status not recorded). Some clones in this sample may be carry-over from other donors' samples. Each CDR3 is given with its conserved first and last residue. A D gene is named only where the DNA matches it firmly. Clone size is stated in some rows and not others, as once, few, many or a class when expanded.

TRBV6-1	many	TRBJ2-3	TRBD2	CASSATGGAGGGEDTQYF	TGTGCCAGCAGTGCGACAGGAGGCGCGGGGGGGGGGGAAGATACGCAGTATTTT
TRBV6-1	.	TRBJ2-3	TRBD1	CASIGTGGNTDTQYF	TGTGCCAGCATAGGGACAGGAGGTAACACAGATACGCAGTATTTT
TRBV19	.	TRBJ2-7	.	CASRTPGGGAYEQYF	TGTGCCAGTAGGACCCCCGGAGGAGGGGCCTACGAGCAGTACTTC
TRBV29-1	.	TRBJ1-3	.	CSAQTRLRGNTIYF	TGCAGCGCCCAGACTCGTTTAAGGGGAAACACCATATATTTT
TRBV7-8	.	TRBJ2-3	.	CASSFSRWLSTTDTQYF	TGTGCCAGCAGCTTCTCCCGCTGGCTGTCTACCACAGATACGCAGTATTTT
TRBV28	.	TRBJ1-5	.	CASSLTGTSANQPQHF	TGTGCCAGCAGTTTAACAGGGACATCGGCCAATCAGCCCCAGCATTTT
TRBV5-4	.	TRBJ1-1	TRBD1	CASSLFRGENTEAFF	TGTGCCAGCAGCTTATTCAGGGGGGAGAACACTGAAGCTTTCTTT
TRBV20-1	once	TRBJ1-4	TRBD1	CSAPLPGQPLEKLFF	TGCAGTGCTCCCCTCCCGGGACAGCCTCTTGAAAAACTGTTTTTT
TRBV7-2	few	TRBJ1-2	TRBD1	CASTPGQGSIGYTF	TGTGCCAGCACCCCTGGACAGGGTTCGATTGGCTACACCTTC
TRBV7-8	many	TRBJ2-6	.	CASSSEWGANVLTF	TGTGCCAGCAGCTCGGAGTGGGGGGCCAACGTCCTGACTTTC
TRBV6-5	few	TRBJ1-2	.	CASSGHYGYTF	TGTGCCAGCAGTGGCCATTATGGCTACACCTTC
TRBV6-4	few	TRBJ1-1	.	CASTTLKGEKNTEAFF	TGTGCCAGCACTACACTCAAGGGGGAAAAAAACACTGAAGCTTTCTTT
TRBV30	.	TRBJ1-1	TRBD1	CAWRGDRENTEAFF	TGTGCCTGGAGAGGGGACAGGGAAAACACTGAAGCTTTCTTT
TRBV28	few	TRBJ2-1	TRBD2	CASSLGGSRNEQFF	TGTGCCAGCAGCCTCGGGGGGAGCAGGAATGAGCAGTTCTTC
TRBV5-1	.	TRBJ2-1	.	CASSGRTEQFF	TGCGCCAGCAGCGGAAGGACGGAGCAGTTCTTC
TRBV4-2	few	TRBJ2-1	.	CASSQEEEGNEQFF	TGTGCCAGCAGCCAAGAAGAAGAGGGGAATGAGCAGTTCTTC
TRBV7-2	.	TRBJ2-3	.	CASSLYNTDTQYF	TGTGCCAGCAGCTTGTACAACACAGATACGCAGTATTTT
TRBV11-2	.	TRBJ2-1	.	CASSPGGVRLEGPLHNEQFF	TGTGCCAGCAGCCCAGGTGGCGTGAGATTGGAGGGCCCCCTACACAATGAGCAGTTCTTC
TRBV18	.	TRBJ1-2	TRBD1	CASSPGARGEGYTF	TGTGCCAGCTCACCAGGTGCCAGGGGGGAAGGCTACACCTTC
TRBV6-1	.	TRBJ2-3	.	CASSEPPEADTQYF	TGTGCCAGCAGTGAACCGCCCGAGGCAGATACGCAGTATTTT
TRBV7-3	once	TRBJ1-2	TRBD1	CASSPGQGVTFYTF	TGTGCCAGCAGCCCCGGACAGGGAGTGACTTTCTACACCTTC
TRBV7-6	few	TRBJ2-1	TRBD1	CASSLATGGSSYNEQFF	TGTGCCAGCAGCTTAGCGACAGGGGGTAGCTCCTACAATGAGCAGTTCTTC
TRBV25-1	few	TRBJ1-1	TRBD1	CASRDRGWTEAFF	TGTGCCAGCCGGGACAGGGGGTGGACTGAAGCTTTCTTT
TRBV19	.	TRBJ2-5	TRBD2	CASSRLAGGGIKETQYF	TGTGCCAGTAGCAGACTAGCGGGAGGTGGCATCAAAGAGACCCAGTACTTC
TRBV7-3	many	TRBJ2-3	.	CASSLKARVNTDTQYF	TGTGCCAGCAGCTTAAAGGCCAGGGTTAACACAGATACGCAGTATTTT
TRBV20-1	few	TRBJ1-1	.	CSARDLLGGKAFF	TGCAGTGCTAGAGATCTCTTGGGGGGTAAAGCTTTCTTT
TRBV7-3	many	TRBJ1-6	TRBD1	CASSLRGGGNSPLHF	TGTGCCAGCAGCTTAAGGGGAGGGGGCAATTCACCCCTCCACTTT
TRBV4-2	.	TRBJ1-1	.	CASSEKLYTEAFF	TGTGCCAGCAGTGAAAAGTTGTACACTGAAGCTTTCTTT
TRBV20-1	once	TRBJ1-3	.	CSASLHRDLSGNTIYF	TGCAGTGCTAGCCTCCACCGGGACCTCTCTGGAAACACCATATATTTT